This TCR beta chain was profiled in a study of control samples from healthy donors and cancer patients. The table lists this clone with a count of one. The protocol was immunoSEQ multiplex PCR, while the TCRdb copy is restricted to in-frame clones and leaves out a portion. This table has around 28,000 clones, 80% to 90% appearing once. V lost 7 bases to trimming and J lost 3 bases, with 16 bases between them. CDR3 length equals 16 residues. Germline CDR1 reads SNHLY; CDR2 reads FYNNEI. The sample consisted of PBMCs. This TCR came from a woman in her thirties or forties with lung cancer. The rearrangement links TRBV2 to TRBJ1-6; no clear D gene. Here the CDR3 DNA reads TGTGCCAGCAATTCGGTCGAAGGGAGCTATAATTCACCCCTCCACTTT. Its protein product is CASNSVEGSYNSPLHF.